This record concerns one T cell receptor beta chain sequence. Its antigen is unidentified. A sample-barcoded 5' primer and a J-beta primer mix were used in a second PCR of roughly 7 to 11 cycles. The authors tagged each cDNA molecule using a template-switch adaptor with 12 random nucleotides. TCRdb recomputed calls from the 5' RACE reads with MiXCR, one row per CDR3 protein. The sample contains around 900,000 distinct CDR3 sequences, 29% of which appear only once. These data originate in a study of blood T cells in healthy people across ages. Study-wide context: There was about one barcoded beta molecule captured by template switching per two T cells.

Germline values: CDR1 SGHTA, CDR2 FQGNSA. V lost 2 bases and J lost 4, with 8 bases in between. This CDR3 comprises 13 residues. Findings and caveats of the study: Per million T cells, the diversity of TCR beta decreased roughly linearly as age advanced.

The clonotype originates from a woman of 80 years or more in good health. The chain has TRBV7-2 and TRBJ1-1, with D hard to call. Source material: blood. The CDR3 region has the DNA TGTGCCAGCAGCTTAAGCCGCAGCACTGAAGCTTTCTTT. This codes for CASSLSRSTEAFF.